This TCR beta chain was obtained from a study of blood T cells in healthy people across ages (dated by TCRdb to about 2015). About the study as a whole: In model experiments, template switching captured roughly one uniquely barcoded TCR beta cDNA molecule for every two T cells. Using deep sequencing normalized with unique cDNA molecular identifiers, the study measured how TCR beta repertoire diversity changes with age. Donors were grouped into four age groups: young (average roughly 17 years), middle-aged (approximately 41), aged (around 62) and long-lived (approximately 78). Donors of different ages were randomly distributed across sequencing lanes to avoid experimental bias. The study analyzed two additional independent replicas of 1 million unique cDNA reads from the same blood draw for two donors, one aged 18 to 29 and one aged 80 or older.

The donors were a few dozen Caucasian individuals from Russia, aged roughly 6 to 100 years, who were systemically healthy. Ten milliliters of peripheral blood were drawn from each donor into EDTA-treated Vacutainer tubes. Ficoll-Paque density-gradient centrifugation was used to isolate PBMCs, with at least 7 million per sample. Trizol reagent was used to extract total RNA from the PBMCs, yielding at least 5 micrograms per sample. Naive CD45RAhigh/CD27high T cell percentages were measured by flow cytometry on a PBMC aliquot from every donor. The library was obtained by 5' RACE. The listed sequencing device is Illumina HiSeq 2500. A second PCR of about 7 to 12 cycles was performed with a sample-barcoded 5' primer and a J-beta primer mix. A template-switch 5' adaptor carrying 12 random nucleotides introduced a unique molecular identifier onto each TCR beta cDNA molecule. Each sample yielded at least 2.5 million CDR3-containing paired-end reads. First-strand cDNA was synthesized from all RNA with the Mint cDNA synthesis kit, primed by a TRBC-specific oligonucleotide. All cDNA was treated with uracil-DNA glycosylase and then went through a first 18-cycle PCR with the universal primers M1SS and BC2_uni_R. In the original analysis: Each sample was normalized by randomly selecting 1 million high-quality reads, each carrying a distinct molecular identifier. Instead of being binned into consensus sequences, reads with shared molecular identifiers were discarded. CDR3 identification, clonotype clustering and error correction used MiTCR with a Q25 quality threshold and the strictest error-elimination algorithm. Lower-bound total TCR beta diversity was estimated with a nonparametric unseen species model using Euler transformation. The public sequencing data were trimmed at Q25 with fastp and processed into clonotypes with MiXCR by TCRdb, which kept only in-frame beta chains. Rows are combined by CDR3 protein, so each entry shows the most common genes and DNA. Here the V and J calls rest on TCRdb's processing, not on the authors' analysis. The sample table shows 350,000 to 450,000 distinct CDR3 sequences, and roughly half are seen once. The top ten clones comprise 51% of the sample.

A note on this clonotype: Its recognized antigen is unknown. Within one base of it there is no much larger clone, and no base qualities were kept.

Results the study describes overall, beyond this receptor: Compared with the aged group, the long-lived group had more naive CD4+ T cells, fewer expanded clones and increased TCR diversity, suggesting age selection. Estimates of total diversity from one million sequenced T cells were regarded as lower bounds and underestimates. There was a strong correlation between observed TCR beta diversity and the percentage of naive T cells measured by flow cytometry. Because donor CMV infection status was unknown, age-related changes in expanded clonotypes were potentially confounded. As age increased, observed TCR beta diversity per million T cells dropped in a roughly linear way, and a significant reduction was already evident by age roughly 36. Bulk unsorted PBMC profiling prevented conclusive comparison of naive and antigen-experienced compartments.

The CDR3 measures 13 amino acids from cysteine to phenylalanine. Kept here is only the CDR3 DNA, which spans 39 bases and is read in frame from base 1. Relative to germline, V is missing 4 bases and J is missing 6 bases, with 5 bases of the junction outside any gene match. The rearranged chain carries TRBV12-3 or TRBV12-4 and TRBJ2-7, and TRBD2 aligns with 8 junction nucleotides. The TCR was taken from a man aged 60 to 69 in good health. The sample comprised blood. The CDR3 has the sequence CASSSQSGGEQYF. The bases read TGTGCCAGCAGTTCACAGAGCGGGGGCGAGCAGTACTTC.